This T cell receptor (beta chain) derives from a study of T cell clonality in common variable immunodeficiency. There are a few counts of this clone. Its specificity is not known. The read halts 3 residues ahead of the CDR3 end, with the missing end drawn from the germline J gene. General study results and limits: CVID patient heterogeneity limited repertoire-clinical complication correlations.

Assay: immunoSEQ multiplex PCR; the TCRdb copy retains only in-frame clones and omits some. This sample has tens of thousands of clones, each found more than once. CDR1 is SEHNR and CDR2 is FQNEAQ in the germline V gene (reference sequence). V lost 2 bases and J 0 bases, leaving 7 bases between the germline ends. The CDR3 runs to 14 residues. The gene calls are TRBV7-9 and TRBJ1-1; no reliable D call. The sequence was collected from a person between 18 and 75 years old in good health. Sequencing was done on a sample of peripheral blood mononuclear cells. The sequenced part of the CDR3 DNA is TGTGCCAGCAGCTTACTAGGTATGAACACTGAA. Its protein is CASSLLGMNTE. The whole CDR3 region reads CASSLLGMNTEAFF. The whole variable domain, filled in from reference TRBV7-9 and TRBJ1-1, reads DTGVSQNPRHKITKRGQNVTFRCDPISEHNRLYWYRQTLGQGPEFLTYFQNEAQLEKSRLLSDRFSAERPKGSFSTLEIQRTEQGDSAMYLCASSLLGMNTEAFFGQGTRLTVV.